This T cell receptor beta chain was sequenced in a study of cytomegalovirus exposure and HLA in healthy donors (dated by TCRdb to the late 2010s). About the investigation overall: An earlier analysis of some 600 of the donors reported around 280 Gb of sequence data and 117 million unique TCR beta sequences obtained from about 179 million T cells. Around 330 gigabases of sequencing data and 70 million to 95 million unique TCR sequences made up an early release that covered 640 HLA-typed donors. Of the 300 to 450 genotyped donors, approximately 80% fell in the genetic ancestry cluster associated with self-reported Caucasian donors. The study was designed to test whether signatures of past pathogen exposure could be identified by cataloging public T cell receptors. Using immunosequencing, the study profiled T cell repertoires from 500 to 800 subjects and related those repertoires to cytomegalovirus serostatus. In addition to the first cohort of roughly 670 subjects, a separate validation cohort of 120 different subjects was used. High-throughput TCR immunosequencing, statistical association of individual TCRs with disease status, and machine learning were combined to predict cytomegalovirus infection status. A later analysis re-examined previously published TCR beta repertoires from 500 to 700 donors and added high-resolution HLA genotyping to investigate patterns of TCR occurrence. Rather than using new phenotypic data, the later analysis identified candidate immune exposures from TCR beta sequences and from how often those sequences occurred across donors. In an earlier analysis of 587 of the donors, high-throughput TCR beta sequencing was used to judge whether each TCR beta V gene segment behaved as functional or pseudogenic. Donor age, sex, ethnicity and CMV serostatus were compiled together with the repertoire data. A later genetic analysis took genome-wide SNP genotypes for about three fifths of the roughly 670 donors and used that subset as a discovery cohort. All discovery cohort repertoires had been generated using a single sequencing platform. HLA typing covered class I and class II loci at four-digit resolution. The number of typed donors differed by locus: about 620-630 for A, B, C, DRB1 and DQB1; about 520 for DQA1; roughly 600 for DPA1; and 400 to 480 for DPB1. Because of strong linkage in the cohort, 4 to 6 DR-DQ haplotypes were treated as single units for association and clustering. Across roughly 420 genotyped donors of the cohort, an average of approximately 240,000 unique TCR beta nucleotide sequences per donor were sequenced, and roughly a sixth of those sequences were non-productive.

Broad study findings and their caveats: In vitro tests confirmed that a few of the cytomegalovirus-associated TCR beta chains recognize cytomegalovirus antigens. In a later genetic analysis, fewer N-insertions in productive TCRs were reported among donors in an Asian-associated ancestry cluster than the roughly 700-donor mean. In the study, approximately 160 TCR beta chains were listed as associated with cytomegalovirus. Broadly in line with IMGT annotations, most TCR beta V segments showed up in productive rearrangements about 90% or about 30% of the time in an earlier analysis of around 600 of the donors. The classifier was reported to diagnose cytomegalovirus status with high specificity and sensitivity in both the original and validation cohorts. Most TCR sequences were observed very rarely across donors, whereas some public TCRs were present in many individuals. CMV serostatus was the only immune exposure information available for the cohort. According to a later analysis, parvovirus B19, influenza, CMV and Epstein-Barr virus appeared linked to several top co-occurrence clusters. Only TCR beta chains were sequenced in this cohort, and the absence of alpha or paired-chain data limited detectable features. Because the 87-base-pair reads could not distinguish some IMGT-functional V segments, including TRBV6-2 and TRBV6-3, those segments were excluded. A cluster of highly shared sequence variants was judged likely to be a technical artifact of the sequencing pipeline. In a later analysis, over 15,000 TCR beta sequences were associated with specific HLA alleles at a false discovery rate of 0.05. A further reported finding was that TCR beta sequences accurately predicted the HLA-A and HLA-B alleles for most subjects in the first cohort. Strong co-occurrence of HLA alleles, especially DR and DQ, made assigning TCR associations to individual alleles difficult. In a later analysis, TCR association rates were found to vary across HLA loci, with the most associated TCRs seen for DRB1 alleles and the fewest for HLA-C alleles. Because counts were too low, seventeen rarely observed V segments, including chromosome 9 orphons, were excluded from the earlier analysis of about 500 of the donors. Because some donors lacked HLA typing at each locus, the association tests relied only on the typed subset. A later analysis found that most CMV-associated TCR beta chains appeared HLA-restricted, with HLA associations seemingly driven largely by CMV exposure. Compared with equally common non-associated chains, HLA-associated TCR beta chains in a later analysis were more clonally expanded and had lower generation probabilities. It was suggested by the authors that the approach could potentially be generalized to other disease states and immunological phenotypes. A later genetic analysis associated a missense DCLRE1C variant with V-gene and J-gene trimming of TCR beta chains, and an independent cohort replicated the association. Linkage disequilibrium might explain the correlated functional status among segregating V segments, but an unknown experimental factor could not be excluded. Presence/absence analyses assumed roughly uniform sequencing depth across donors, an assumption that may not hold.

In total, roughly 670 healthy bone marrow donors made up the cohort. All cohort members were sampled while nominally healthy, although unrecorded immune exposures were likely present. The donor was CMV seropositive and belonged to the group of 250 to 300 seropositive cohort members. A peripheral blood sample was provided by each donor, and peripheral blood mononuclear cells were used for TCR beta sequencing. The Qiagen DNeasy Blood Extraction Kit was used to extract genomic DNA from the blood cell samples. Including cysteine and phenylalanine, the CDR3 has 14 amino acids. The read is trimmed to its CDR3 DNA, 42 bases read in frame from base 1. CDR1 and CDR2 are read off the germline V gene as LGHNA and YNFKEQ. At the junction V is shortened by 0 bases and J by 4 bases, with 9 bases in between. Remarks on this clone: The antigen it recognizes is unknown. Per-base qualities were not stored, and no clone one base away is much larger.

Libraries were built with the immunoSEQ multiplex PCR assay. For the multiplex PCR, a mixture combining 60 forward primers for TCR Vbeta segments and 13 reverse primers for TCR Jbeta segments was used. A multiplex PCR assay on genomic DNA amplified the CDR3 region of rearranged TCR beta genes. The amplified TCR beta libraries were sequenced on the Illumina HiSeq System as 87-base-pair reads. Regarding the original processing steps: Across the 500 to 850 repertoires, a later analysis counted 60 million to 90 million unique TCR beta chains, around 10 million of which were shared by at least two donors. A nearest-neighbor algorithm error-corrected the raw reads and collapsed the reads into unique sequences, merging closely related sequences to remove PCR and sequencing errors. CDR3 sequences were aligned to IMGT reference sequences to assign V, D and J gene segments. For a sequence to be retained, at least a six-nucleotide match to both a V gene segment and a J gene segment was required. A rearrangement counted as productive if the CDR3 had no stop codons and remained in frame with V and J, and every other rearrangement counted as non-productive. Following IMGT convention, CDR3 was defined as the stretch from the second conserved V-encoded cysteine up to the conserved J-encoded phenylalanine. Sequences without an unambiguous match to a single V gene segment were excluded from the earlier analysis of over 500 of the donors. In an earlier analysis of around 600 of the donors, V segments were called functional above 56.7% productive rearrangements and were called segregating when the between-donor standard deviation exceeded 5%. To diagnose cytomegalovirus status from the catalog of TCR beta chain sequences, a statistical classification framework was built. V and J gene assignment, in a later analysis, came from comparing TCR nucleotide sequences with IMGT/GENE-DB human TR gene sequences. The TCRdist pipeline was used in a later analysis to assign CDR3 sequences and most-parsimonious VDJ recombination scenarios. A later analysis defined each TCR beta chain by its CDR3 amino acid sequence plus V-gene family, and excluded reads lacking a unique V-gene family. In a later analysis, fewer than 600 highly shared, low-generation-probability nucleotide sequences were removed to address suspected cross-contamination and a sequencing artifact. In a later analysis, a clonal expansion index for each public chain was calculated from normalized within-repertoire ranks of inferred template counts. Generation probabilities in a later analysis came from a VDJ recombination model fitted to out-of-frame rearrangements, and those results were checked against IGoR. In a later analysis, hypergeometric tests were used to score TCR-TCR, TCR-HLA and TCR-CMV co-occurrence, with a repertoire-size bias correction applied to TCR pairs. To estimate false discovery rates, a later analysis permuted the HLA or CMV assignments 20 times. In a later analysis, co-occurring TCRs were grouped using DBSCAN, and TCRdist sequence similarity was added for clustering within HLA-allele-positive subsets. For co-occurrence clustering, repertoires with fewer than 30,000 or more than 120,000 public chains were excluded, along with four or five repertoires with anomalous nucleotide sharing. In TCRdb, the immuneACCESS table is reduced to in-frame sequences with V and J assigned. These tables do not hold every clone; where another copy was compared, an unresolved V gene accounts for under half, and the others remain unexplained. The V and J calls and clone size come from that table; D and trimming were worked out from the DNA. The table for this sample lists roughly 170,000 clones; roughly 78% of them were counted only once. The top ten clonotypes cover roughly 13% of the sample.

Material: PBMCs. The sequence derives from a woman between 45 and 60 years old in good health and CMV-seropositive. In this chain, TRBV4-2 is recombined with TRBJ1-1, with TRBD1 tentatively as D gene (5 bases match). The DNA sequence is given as TGTGCCAGCAGCCAAGAAGGTAGGGGCACTGAAGCTTTCTTT. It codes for CASSQEGRGTEAFF.